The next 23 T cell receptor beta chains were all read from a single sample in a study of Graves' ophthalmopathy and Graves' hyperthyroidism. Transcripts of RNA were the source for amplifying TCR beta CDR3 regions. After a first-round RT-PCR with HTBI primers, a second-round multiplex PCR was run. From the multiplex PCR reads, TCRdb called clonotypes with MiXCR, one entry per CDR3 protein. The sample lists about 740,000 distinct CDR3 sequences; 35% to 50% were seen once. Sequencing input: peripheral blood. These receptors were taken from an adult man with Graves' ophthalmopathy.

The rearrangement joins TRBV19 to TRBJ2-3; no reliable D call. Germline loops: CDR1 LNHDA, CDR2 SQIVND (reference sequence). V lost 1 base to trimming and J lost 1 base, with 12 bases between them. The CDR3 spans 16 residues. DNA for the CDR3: TGTGCCAGTAGTATAGCGACCGTTCAGGGCACAGATACGCAGTATTTT. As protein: CASSIATVQGTDTQYF.

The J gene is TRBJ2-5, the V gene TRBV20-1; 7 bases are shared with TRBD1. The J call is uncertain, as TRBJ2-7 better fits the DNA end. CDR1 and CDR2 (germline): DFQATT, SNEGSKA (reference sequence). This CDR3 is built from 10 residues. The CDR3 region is CSAKGAEQYF. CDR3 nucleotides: TGCAGTGCCAAGGGGGCCGAGCAGTACTTC.

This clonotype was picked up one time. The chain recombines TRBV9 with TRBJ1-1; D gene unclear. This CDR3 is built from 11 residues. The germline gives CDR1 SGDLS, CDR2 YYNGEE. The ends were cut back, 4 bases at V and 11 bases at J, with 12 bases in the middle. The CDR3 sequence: CASSQGLDAFF. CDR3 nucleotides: TGTGCCAGCAGCCAAGGGTTGGATGCTTTCTTT.

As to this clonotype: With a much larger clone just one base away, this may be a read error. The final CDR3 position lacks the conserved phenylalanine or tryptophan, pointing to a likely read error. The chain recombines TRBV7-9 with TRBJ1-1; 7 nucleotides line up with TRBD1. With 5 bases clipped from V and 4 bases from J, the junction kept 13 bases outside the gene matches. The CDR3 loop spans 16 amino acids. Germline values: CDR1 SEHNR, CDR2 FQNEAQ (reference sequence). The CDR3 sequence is CASSGGGTTGRTEAFS. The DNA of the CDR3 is TGTGCCAGCAGCGGAGGGGGCACGACAGGGCGCACTGAAGCTTTCTCT.

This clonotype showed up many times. In DNA, the CDR3 is TGTGCCAGCAGGGCTCCCAGGAGCTCCTACGAGCAGTACTTC. Protein sequence: CASRAPRSSYEQYF. The chain has TRBV2 and TRBJ2-7, with D hard to call. Germline CDR1 SNHLY, CDR2 FYNNEI. The length of the CDR3 is 14 residues. With 6 bases removed from V and 0 bases from J, the gap between germline ends came to 12 bases.

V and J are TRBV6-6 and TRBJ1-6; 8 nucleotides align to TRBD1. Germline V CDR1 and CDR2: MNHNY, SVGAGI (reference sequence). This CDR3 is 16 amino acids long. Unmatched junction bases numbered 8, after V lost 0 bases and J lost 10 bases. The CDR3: CASSYSKGRGRSPLHF. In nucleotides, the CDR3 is TGTGCCAGCAGTTACTCGAAGGGCAGGGGGCGGTCACCCCTCCACTTT.

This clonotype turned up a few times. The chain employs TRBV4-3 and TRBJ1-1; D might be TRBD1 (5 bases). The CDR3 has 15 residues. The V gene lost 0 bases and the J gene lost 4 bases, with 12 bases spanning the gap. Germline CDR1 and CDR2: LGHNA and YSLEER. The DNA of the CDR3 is TGCGCCAGCAGCCAAGAAGGCCAGGGTGGCACTGAAGCTTTCTTT. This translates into CASSQEGQGGTEAFF.

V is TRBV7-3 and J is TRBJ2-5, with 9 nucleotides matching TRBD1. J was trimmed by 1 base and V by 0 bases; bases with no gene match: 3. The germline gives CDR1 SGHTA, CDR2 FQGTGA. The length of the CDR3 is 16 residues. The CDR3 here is CASSLTGQGPQETQYF. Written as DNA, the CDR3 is TGTGCCAGCAGCTTAACGGGACAGGGACCCCAAGAGACCCAGTACTTC.

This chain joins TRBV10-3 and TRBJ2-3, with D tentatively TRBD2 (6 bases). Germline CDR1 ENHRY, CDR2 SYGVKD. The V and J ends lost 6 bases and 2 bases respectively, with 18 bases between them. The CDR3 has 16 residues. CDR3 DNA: TGTGCCATCAGCGGGGTCTCTGGAGGGGACACAGATACGCAGTATTTT. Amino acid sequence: CAISGVSGGDTDTQYF.

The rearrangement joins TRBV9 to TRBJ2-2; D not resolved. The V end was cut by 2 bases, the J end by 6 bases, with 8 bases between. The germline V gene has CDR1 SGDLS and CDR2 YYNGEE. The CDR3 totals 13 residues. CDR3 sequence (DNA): TGTGCCAGCAGCGTTTTTGATTCCGGGGAGCTGTTTTTT. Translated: CASSVFDSGELFF.

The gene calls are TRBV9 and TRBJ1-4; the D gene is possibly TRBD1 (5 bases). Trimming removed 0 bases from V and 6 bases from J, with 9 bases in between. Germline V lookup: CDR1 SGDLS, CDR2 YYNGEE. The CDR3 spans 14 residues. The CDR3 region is CASSVGQGDEKLFF. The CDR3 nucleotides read TGTGCCAGCAGCGTAGGTCAGGGCGATGAAAAACTGTTTTTT.

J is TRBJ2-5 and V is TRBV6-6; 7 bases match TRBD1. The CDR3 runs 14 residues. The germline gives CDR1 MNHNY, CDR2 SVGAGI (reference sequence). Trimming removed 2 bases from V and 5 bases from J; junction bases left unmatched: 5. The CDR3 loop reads CASSYVGGGETQYF. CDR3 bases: TGTGCCAGCAGTTACGTAGGGGGCGGTGAGACCCAGTACTTC.

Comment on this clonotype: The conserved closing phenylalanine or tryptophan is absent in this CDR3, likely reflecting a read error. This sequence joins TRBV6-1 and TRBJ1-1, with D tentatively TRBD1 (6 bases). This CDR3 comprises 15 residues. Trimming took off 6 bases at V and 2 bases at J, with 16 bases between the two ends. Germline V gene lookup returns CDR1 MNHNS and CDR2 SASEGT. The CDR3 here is CASSFDQGTNTEAFS. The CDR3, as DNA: TGTGCCAGCAGCTTCGATCAGGGGACCAACACTGAAGCTTTCTCT.

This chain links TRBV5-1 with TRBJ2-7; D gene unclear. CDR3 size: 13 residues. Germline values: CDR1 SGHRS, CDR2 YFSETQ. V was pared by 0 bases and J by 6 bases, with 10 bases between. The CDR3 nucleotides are TGCGCCAGCAGCTTGGATAGCTTGGGCGAGCAGTACTTC. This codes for CASSLDSLGEQYF.

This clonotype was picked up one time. CDR3 loop: CASSFKGTGVWANEKLFF. In DNA form, the CDR3 reads TGTGCCAGCAGCTTCAAGGGGACAGGGGTTTGGGCGAATGAAAAACTGTTTTTT. The chain has TRBV5-6 and TRBJ1-4; 10 bases match TRBD1. With V trimmed by 2 bases and J by 5 bases, 12 bases remained unmatched. The CDR3 sequence is 18 residues long. Per the germline V gene, CDR1 is SGHDT and CDR2 is YYEEEE. Complete variable domain (other parts from reference TRBV5-6 and TRBJ1-4): DAGVTQSPTHLIKTRGQQVTLRCSPKSGHDTVSWYQQALGQGPQFIFQYYEEEERQRGNFPDRFSGHQFPNYSSELNVNALLLGDSALYLCASSFKGTGVWANEKLFFGSGTQLSVL.

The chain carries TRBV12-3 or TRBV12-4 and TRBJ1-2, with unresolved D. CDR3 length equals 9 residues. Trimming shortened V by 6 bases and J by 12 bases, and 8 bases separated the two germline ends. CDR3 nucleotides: TGTGCCAGCAGCCAAGGAAACACCTTC. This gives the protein CASSQGNTF.

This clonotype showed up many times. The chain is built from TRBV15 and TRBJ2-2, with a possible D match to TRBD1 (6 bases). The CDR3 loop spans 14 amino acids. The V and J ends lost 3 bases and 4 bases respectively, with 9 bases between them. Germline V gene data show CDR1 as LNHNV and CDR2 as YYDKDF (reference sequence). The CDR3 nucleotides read TGTGCCACCAGCAGCAGGGGTCCCACCGGGGAGCTGTTTTTT. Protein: CATSSRGPTGELFF. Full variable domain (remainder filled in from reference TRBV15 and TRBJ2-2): DAMVIQNPRYQVTQFGKPVTLSCSQTLNHNVMYWYQQKSSQAPKLLFHYYDKDFNNEADTPDNFQSRRPNTSFCFLDIRSPGLGDTAMYLCATSSRGPTGELFFGEGSRLTVL.

Here the CDR3 reads CASSRREGEGDGYTF. CDR3 coding DNA: TGTGCCAGCAGCCGAAGGGAAGGGGAGGGCGATGGCTACACCTTC. The V gene is TRBV7-9, the J gene TRBJ1-2; D is possibly TRBD1 (5 bases). V gave up 5 bases and J gave up 6 bases, with 19 bases separating them. Per the germline V gene, CDR1 is SEHNR and CDR2 is FQNEAQ (reference sequence). The CDR3 spans 15 residues.

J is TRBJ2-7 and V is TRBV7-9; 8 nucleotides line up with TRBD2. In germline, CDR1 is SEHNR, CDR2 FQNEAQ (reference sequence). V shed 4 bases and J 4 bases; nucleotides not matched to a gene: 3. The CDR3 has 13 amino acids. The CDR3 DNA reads TGTGCCAGCAGCTCTATAGCGGGATACGAGCAGTACTTC. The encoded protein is CASSSIAGYEQYF.

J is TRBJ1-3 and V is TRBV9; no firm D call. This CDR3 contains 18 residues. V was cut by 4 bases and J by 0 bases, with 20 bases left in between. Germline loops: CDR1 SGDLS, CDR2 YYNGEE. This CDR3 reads CASSQGPELSYSGNTIYF. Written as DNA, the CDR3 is TGTGCCAGCAGCCAAGGGCCAGAACTATCCTACTCTGGAAACACCATATATTTT. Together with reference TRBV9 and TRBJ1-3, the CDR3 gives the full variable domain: DSGVTQTPKHLITATGQRVTLRCSPRSGDLSVYWYQQSLDQGLQFLIQYYNGEERAKGNILERFSAQQFPDLHSELNLSSLELGDSALYFCASSQGPELSYSGNTIYFGEGSWLTVV.

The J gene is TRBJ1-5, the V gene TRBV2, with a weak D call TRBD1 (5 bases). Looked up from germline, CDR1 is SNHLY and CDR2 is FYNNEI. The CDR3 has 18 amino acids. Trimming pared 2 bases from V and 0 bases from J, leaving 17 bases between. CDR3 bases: TGTGCCAGCAGTGAATTTGCAGGGAGGGGAAATAGCAATCAGCCCCAGCATTTT. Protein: CASSEFAGRGNSNQPQHF.

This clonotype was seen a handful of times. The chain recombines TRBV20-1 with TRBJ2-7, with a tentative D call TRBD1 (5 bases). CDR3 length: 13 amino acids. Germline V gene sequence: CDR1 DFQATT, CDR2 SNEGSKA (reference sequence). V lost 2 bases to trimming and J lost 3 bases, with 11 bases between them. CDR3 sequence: CSARPDSYYEQYF. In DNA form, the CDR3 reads TGCAGTGCTAGACCCGACAGTTACTACGAGCAGTACTTC.

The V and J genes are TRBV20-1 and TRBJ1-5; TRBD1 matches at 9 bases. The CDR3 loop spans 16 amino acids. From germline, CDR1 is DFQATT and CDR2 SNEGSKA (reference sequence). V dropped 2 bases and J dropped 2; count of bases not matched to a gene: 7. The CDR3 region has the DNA TGCAGTGCTAGAACGGGACAGGGTTTGGGCAATCAGCCCCAGCATTTT. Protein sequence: CSARTGQGLGNQPQHF.